This is a list of T cell receptor beta chains from one sample in a study of lymphopenia after photon versus proton radiotherapy. TCRdb's copy holds only in-frame clones and misses some; the assay was immunoSEQ multiplex PCR. The repertoire has tens of thousands of clones, around 88% of them found once; the top ten carry more than 2%. The specimen was peripheral blood, collected from a patient treated with photon-based radiotherapy. Receptors originate from a man in his forties with gastric cancer. The CDR3 runs from the conserved cysteine through the conserved F or W. Each record gives: D gene, V gene, CDR3 length, J gene, CDR3 DNA, CDR3 protein. The D gene is left open where the match is weak.

d_gene: .; v_gene: TRBV6-5; len: 13; j_gene: TRBJ2-7; CDR3nt: TGTGCCAGCAATCGGGGGTTAAAGGGCGAGCAGTACTTC; CDR3aa: CASNRGLKGEQYF
d_gene: .; v_gene: TRBV6-1; len: 14; j_gene: TRBJ2-7; CDR3nt: TGTGCCAGCAGTGAAAAGTCCCTCCTCTACGAGCAGTACTTC; CDR3aa: CASSEKSLLYEQYF
d_gene: .; v_gene: TRBV2; len: 14; j_gene: TRBJ2-7; CDR3nt: TGTGCCAGCAGCGAGGACCCAAGGTACTACGAGCAGTACTTC; CDR3aa: CASSEDPRYYEQYF
d_gene: TRBD2; v_gene: TRBV4-3; len: 19; j_gene: TRBJ2-7; CDR3nt: TGCGCCAGCAGCCAAGGCCCGGGACAGTTAGGACTAGCGGGGCGCGAGCAGTACTTC; CDR3aa: CASSQGPGQLGLAGREQYF
d_gene: .; v_gene: TRBV4-2; len: 16; j_gene: TRBJ2-7; CDR3nt: TGTGCCAGCAGCCCCTCCCCCAGCGGAACGTCCTACGAGCAGTACTTC; CDR3aa: CASSPSPSGTSYEQYF
d_gene: .; v_gene: TRBV7-9; len: 14; j_gene: TRBJ1-1; CDR3nt: TGTGCCAGCAGCCCCGGAACTTTCGACACTGAAGCTTTCTTT; CDR3aa: CASSPGTFDTEAFF
d_gene: .; v_gene: TRBV5-6; len: 12; j_gene: TRBJ2-5; CDR3nt: TGTGCCAGCAGCACCAGACATGAGACCCAGTACTTC; CDR3aa: CASSTRHETQYF
d_gene: TRBD1; v_gene: TRBV7-2; len: 14; j_gene: TRBJ1-1; CDR3nt: TGTGCCAGCAGCCGACAGGGGCTAAGCACTGAAGCTTTCTTT; CDR3aa: CASSRQGLSTEAFF
d_gene: .; v_gene: TRBV5-4; len: 16; j_gene: TRBJ1-6; CDR3nt: TGTGCCAGCAGCTCCCCCTCGGAGGCAGGGCCCTCACCCCTCCACTTT; CDR3aa: CASSSPSEAGPSPLHF
d_gene: .; v_gene: TRBV19; len: 14; j_gene: TRBJ2-2; CDR3nt: TGTGCCAGTAGTATAGGGAAAGGCACCGGGGAGCTGTTTTTT; CDR3aa: CASSIGKGTGELFF
d_gene: TRBD1; v_gene: TRBV19; len: 14; j_gene: TRBJ2-7; CDR3nt: TGTGCCAGTAGTACCCGGACAGGGGACTACGAGCAGTACTTC; CDR3aa: CASSTRTGDYEQYF